Shown below are 7 T cell receptor beta chains from a single sample sequenced in a study of shared clonotypes between healthy human individuals. Profiled with immunoSEQ multiplex PCR; TCRdb holds only in-frame clones, not every one. The table records about 2.3 million clones, 92% of them present only once. Specimen: naive CD4+ T cells from PBMCs. Subset reported: CD45RA+ positively selected. The receptors were gathered from a man aged 18 to 29 in good health. Some clones in this sample may be carry-over from other donors' samples.

This clone came up once. The chain is built from TRBV6-5 and TRBJ1-1, with D hard to call. The V gene lost 7 bases and the J gene lost 2 bases, with 11 bases spanning the gap. The CDR3 loop spans 13 amino acids. Looked up from germline, CDR1 is MNHEY and CDR2 is SVGAGI. Here the CDR3 DNA reads TGTGCCAGCACCCGGCAGAAAAACACTGAAGCTTTCTTT. This codes for CASTRQKNTEAFF.

The V call is TRBV11-3, the J call TRBJ2-5; possibly TRBD2 for D (5 bases). Germline-derived CDR1 and CDR2 are SGHNT and YENEEA. The germline V and J ends were trimmed by 5 bases and 1 base, with 17 bases remaining between them. This CDR3 has 16 residues. This CDR3 is CASSQAFGESQETQYF. As DNA, the CDR3 is TGTGCCAGCAGCCAAGCCTTTGGGGAGAGCCAAGAGACCCAGTACTTC.

Comment on this clone: The sample has other DNA sequences that encode this CDR3 too. V usage is TRBV5-1 and J usage is TRBJ2-3, with D possibly TRBD1 on 5 matching bases. Per germline, CDR1 SGHRS and CDR2 YFSETQ. The V gene lost 3 bases and the J gene lost 6 bases, with 11 bases spanning the gap. The CDR3 spans 13 residues. The CDR3 region has the DNA TGCGCCAGCAGCTCCCAGGGTGGGGATACGCAGTATTTT. This sequence encodes CASSSQGGDTQYF.

The chain employs TRBV18 and TRBJ2-7; 13 nucleotides align to TRBD2. The CDR3 runs to 14 residues. Germline V gene sequence: CDR1 KGHSH, CDR2 LQKENI. The V and J ends lost 3 bases and 6 bases, in that order; junction bases with no gene match: 2. The CDR3 DNA is TGTGCCAGCTCACCTCGGACTAGCGGGAGCGAGCAGTACTTC. It yields the protein CASSPRTSGSEQYF.

The chain carries TRBV5-1 and TRBJ1-1, with D unclear. Germline CDR1 is SGHRS and CDR2 is YFSETQ. CDR3 size: 13 residues. V lost 0 bases and J 10 bases, leaving 13 bases between the germline ends. CDR3 coding DNA: TGCGCCAGCAGCTTGGGGGTCGAGCCGGGAGCTTTCTTT. Protein: CASSLGVEPGAFF.

The chain has TRBV7-8 and TRBJ1-1, with D unresolved. The CDR3 sequence is 15 residues long. Trimming took 5 bases from V and 1 from J, leaving 14 bases between them. CDR1 SGHVS and CDR2 FQNEAQ come from the germline V gene. CDR3 loop: CASSIPPDANTEAFF. CDR3 bases: TGTGCCAGCAGCATTCCTCCGGATGCGAACACTGAAGCTTTCTTT. Drawing the rest from reference TRBV7-8 and TRBJ1-1, the complete variable domain is GAGVSQSPRYKVAKRGQDVALRCDPISGHVSLFWYQQALGQGPEFLTYFQNEAQLDKSGLPSDRFFAERPEGSVSTLKIQRTQQEDSAVYLCASSIPPDANTEAFFGQGTRLTVV.

This sequence joins TRBV9 and TRBJ2-2; TRBD1 might be the D (6 bases). Germline-derived CDR1 and CDR2 are SGDLS and YYNGEE. Trimming left V 4 bases short and J 3 bases short, with 22 bases between. The CDR3 contains 18 residues. For the CDR3, the DNA is TGTGCCAGCAGCCTCGCACCTGGGGGCCTGGGGGACACCGGGGAGCTGTTTTTT. It is translated as CASSLAPGGLGDTGELFF.